One and the same sample provided the 20 T cell receptor beta chains below, sequenced in a study of OX40 agonist ivuxolimab in advanced cancers. TCRdb's copy holds only in-frame clones and misses some; the assay was immunoSEQ multiplex PCR. The data contain more than 90,000 clones, less than 85% of them singletons. This sample comprised CD4+ or CD8+ T cells sorted from blood, obtained in a trial of the OX40 agonist ivuxolimab. The source is an adult with an advanced solid tumor such as melanoma, head and neck, liver or kidney cancer.

The V call is TRBV7-6, the J call TRBJ1-5; D gene uncertain. Germline V gene sequence: CDR1 SGHVS, CDR2 FNYEAQ. The germline V and J ends were trimmed by 3 bases and 3 bases, with 15 bases remaining between them. This CDR3 region has 16 residues. CDR3 sequence reads: CASSFWANNYNQPQHF. In DNA form, the CDR3 reads TGTGCCAGCAGCTTTTGGGCCAATAACTACAATCAGCCCCAGCATTTT.

The V gene is TRBV5-1, the J gene TRBJ1-5, with D possibly TRBD1 on 6 matching bases. Germline CDR1 and CDR2: SGHRS and YFSETQ. V lost 0 bases and J lost 2, with 9 bases in between. This CDR3 region has 15 residues. The CDR3 is CASSLGGAGNQPQHF. The CDR3 coding sequence is TGCGCCAGCAGCTTGGGGGGGGCAGGCAATCAGCCCCAGCATTTT.

V gene TRBV2 combines with J gene TRBJ2-7; D unclear. From germline, CDR1 is SNHLY and CDR2 FYNNEI. V was cut by 2 bases and J by 13 bases, with 15 bases left in between. The CDR3 is 12 residues long. The CDR3 DNA is TGTGCCAGCAGTGAACCCGACACGGTTTTTTACTTC. It encodes CASSEPDTVFYF.

V and J are TRBV19 and TRBJ2-1, with D perhaps TRBD2 (5 bases). The CDR3 length is 15 residues. Trimming took off 10 bases at V and 0 bases at J, with 16 bases between the two ends. CDR1 and CDR2 (germline): LNHDA, SQIVND (reference sequence). CDR3 protein: CAISLSGSSYNEQFF. The DNA for the CDR3 is TGTGCCATCAGCCTAAGCGGTAGCTCCTACAATGAGCAGTTCTTC.

Concerning this clone: An end of the junction does not agree with germline; a read error may underlie this. This chain connects TRBV7-9 to TRBJ2-7, with D perhaps matching TRBD2 (6 bases). Per germline, CDR1 SEHNR and CDR2 FQNEAQ (reference sequence). The CDR3 loop spans 14 amino acids. CDR3 protein: CASSLARGYYEQHF. The CDR3 coding sequence is TGTGCCAGCAGCTTAGCGCGGGGATACTACGAGCAGCACTTC.

The chain carries TRBV2 and TRBJ2-1; the match to TRBD2 covers 12 bases. CDR3 length: 15 amino acids. V lost 6 bases, J lost 7 bases, and 7 bases stayed unmatched. Germline lookup yields CDR1 SNHLY and CDR2 FYNNEI. In DNA, the CDR3 is TGTGCCAGCAGGGGTGGACTAGCGGGGAGAAATGAGCAGTTCTTC. It is translated as CASRGGLAGRNEQFF.

This chain uses TRBV2 with TRBJ2-3; D possibly corresponds to TRBD2 (5 bases). This CDR3 has 14 residues. Germline V lookup: CDR1 SNHLY, CDR2 FYNNEI. V was cut by 5 bases and J by 2 bases, with 11 bases left in between. CDR3 sequence reads: CASSREHTTDTQYF. In DNA, the CDR3 is TGTGCCAGCAGTCGGGAACACACCACAGATACGCAGTATTTT.

This chain connects TRBV15 to TRBJ1-1; D is unclear. Germline V CDR1 and CDR2: LNHNV, YYDKDF (reference sequence). The CDR3 is 15 amino acids. Trimming stripped 0 bases from V and 1 base from J, with 9 bases between. The CDR3 reads CATSRDRRPNTEAFF. The DNA for the CDR3 is TGTGCCACCAGCAGAGATCGGCGGCCGAACACTGAAGCTTTCTTT. Together with reference TRBV15 and TRBJ1-1, the CDR3 gives the full variable domain: DAMVIQNPRYQVTQFGKPVTLSCSQTLNHNVMYWYQQKSSQAPKLLFHYYDKDFNNEADTPDNFQSRRPNTSFCFLDIRSPGLGDTAMYLCATSRDRRPNTEAFFGQGTRLTVV.

The CDR3, as DNA: TGTGCCAGCAGCTTAGACCCTCCACGGCGGACAAGTACCTACGAGCAGTACTTC. Its translation is CASSLDPPRRTSTYEQYF. The V call is TRBV7-6, the J call TRBJ2-7; D may be TRBD1 (5 bases). The CDR3 consists of 18 residues. Trimming removed 1 base from V and 2 bases from J, with 21 bases in between. Germline V lookup: CDR1 SGHVS, CDR2 FNYEAQ.

This clone came up a few times. The chain combines TRBV2 with TRBJ2-7, with 12 bases lining up with TRBD1. The CDR3 consists of 15 residues. After removal of 8 bases from V and 5 bases from J, the junction contained 10 bases not matched to a gene. The germline gives CDR1 SNHLY, CDR2 FYNNEI. The CDR3 here is CASLLPGQGADEQYF. For the CDR3, the DNA is TGTGCCAGCTTACTCCCGGGACAGGGGGCCGACGAGCAGTACTTC.

The V and J genes are TRBV6-1 and TRBJ2-3; D is possibly TRBD2 (7 bases). The CDR3 has 13 residues. The ends were cut back, 4 bases at V and 4 bases at J, with 9 bases in the middle. Germline V lookup: CDR1 MNHNS, CDR2 SASEGT. The CDR3 nucleotides are TGTGCCAGCAGTGGGGGGGGCCCAGATACGCAGTATTTT. This translates into CASSGGGPDTQYF.

The CDR3 nucleotides are TGTGCCAGCAGCTTAAGTTTCGGTGGGGGGGGCTACGAGCAGTACTTC. Translated: CASSLSFGGGGYEQYF. This rearrangement joins TRBV7-8 to TRBJ2-7; TRBD2 aligns across 7 bases. Germline CDR1 is SGHVS and CDR2 is FQNEAQ. Trimming at V came to 2 bases and at J to 3 bases, leaving 10 bases not matched to a gene. The length of the CDR3 is 16 residues.

V usage is TRBV29-1 and J usage is TRBJ2-3; unclear D gene. Trimming shortened V by 7 bases and J by 3 bases, and 8 bases separated the two germline ends. The CDR3 is 11 residues long. CDR1 and CDR2 (germline): SQVTM, ANQGSEA. The CDR3 DNA follows: TGCAGCGCAATCTTGACAGATACGCAGTATTTT. Translation gives CSAILTDTQYF.

This chain uses TRBV11-2 with TRBJ2-3, with D unclear. Germline V gene lookup returns CDR1 SGHAT and CDR2 FQNNGV. The V gene lost 5 bases and the J gene lost 5 bases, with 17 bases spanning the gap. The CDR3 is 15 residues long. CDR3 loop: CASSGFKMARDTQYF. In DNA, the CDR3 is TGTGCCAGCAGCGGCTTTAAGATGGCTAGAGATACGCAGTATTTT.

V usage is TRBV30 and J usage is TRBJ1-2; TRBD1 matches at 8 bases. With V trimmed by 1 base and J by 2 bases, 18 bases remained unmatched. The CDR3 runs to 19 residues. Germline CDR1 is GTSNPN and CDR2 is SVGIG (reference sequence). CDR3 nucleotides: TGTGCCTGGAGTGCACGACACGACAGGGGTCGACGGGGGAACTATGGCTACACCTTC. Amino acid sequence: CAWSARHDRGRRGNYGYTF.

This clone was seen only once. V and J are TRBV6-4 and TRBJ1-5; 9 positions agree with TRBD1. The CDR3 runs to 16 residues. In germline, CDR1 is MRHNA, CDR2 SNTAGT. Germline trimming cut 6 bases from V and 3 bases from J; bases unmatched to any gene: 9. The CDR3 reads CASRGAGTGPNQPQHF. The CDR3, as DNA: TGTGCCAGCAGGGGTGCCGGGACAGGGCCCAATCAGCCCCAGCATTTT.

This chain connects TRBV27 to TRBJ1-2, with a tentative D call TRBD1 (6 bases). Between the trimmed V and J ends, which lost 2 bases and 4 bases, there was a span of 17 bases. From germline, CDR1 is MNHEY and CDR2 SMNVEV (reference sequence). The CDR3 has 16 amino acids. CDR3 residues: CASSLSSGGYSYGYTF. CDR3 DNA sequence: TGTGCCAGCAGTTTAAGTTCCGGGGGCTATAGCTATGGCTACACCTTC.

This clone was observed a handful of times. The V call is TRBV25-1, the J call TRBJ1-5, with D possibly TRBD1 on 6 matching bases. The V end lost 7 bases, the J end lost 1 base, and 11 bases lay between the germline ends. The CDR3 consists of 14 residues. CDR1 is MGHDK, CDR2 SYGVNS, per germline. The CDR3 region has the DNA TGTGCCAGCAAGGCCGGGGGCAGCAATCAGCCCCAGCATTTT. It specifies CASKAGGSNQPQHF.

The chain carries TRBV30 and TRBJ2-6; D gene ambiguous. The CDR3 consists of 16 residues. Trimming removed 0 bases at V and 6 bases at J, with 15 bases between. In germline, CDR1 is GTSNPN, CDR2 SVGIG (reference sequence). The CDR3 reads CAWSVGQTLSANVLTF. The CDR3 DNA reads as TGTGCCTGGAGTGTAGGGCAGACCCTGTCGGCCAACGTCCTGACTTTC. Looking up the rest from reference TRBV30 and TRBJ2-6 gives the full variable domain: SQTIHQWPATLVQPVGSPLSLECTVEGTSNPNLYWYRQAAGRGLQLLFYSVGIGQISSEVPQNLSASRPQDRQFILSSKKLLLSDSGFYLCAWSVGQTLSANVLTFGAGSRLTVL.

V is TRBV27 and J is TRBJ2-2; either TRBD1 or TRBD2 may fit D (5 bases each). Germline V gene lookup returns CDR1 MNHEY and CDR2 SMNVEV (reference sequence). V lost 0 bases and J 0 bases, leaving 14 bases between the germline ends. CDR3 length equals 18 residues. The CDR3 coding sequence is TGTGCCAGCAGTTTATCGTTCAGGGACGGACCGAACACCGGGGAGCTGTTTTTT. Translating gives CASSLSFRDGPNTGELFF.